Shown below are 20 T cell receptor beta chains from a single sample sequenced in a study of blood T cell repertoires in COVID-19. Sequenced by immunoSEQ multiplex PCR; TCRdb stores in-frame clones only, minus some. The data show over 85,000 clones, 87% seen once. Sequenced material: peripheral blood. These receptors all stem from a human donor in a cohort sampled during active COVID-19.

V usage is TRBV7-2 and J usage is TRBJ1-2, with D tentatively TRBD1 (6 bases). V was clipped by 11 bases and J by 0 bases, with 16 bases between them. The CDR3 loop spans 14 amino acids. Germline loops: CDR1 SGHTA, CDR2 FQGNSA. The CDR3 coding sequence is TGTGCCGCCAGCTTAACAGGGACTAACTATGGCTACACCTTC. It is translated as CAASLTGTNYGYTF.

The V call is TRBV7-9, the J call TRBJ1-1, with 8 bases fitting TRBD1. Germline V gene lookup returns CDR1 SEHNR and CDR2 FQNEAQ (reference sequence). Losses at the gene ends were 1 base for V and 0 bases for J; bases not matched to a gene: 4. This CDR3 contains 16 residues. The CDR3 sequence is CASSLDRQGLNTEAFF. In nucleotides, the CDR3 is TGTGCCAGCAGCTTAGATAGACAGGGGTTGAACACTGAAGCTTTCTTT.

The genes are TRBV7-2 and TRBJ2-1; maybe TRBD2 (5 bases). V was pared by 4 bases and J by 5 bases, with 24 bases between. The CDR3 covers 18 residues. Germline V gives CDR1 SGHTA, CDR2 FQGNSA. The CDR3 nucleotides read TGTGCCAGCAGCTGGGGAGTGATGGGAAGGACCGTCCACAATGAGCAGTTCTTC. Amino acid sequence: CASSWGVMGRTVHNEQFF.

J is TRBJ2-1 and V is TRBV5-6, with D unresolved. The V gene lost 0 bases and the J gene lost 8 bases, with 6 bases spanning the gap. The CDR3 is made up of 12 amino acids. Looked up from germline, CDR1 is SGHDT and CDR2 is YYEEEE. CDR3 region: CASSLAQYEQFF. The DNA of the CDR3 is TGTGCCAGCAGCTTGGCACAGTATGAGCAGTTCTTC.

V gene TRBV27 combines with J gene TRBJ1-1; TRBD1 might be the D (6 bases). CDR3 length: 13 amino acids. Germline CDR1 MNHEY, CDR2 SMNVEV (reference sequence). V lost 7 bases to trimming and J lost 2 bases, with 11 bases between them. The CDR3 DNA follows: TGTGCCAGCAACAGGGCCGGAAACACTGAAGCTTTCTTT. Protein product: CASNRAGNTEAFF.

This chain links TRBV4-2 with TRBJ1-2; 8 nucleotides line up with TRBD1. The CDR3 runs to 15 residues. Germline V gives CDR1 LGHNA, CDR2 YNFKEQ. The junction had 7 bases not matched to a gene; V was cut back by 3 bases and J by 4 bases. In DNA form, the CDR3 reads TGTGCCAGCAGCCAGGAGACAGGGGCCCCCTATGGCTACACCTTC. As protein: CASSQETGAPYGYTF.

The rearrangement uses TRBV4-3 and TRBJ2-5, with 13 bases fitting TRBD2. The CDR3 has 19 amino acids. The germline V gene has CDR1 LGHNA and CDR2 YSLEER. V dropped 4 bases and J dropped 4; count of bases not matched to a gene: 15. For the CDR3, the DNA is TGCGCCAGCAGCCGGGATAGACTAGCGGGAGGCCAGGGGGGAGAGACCCAGTACTTC. Protein product: CASSRDRLAGGQGGETQYF.

V gene TRBV3-1 (or the pseudogene TRBV3-2) combines with J gene TRBJ2-1; D is possibly TRBD1 (5 bases). The germline gives CDR1 LGHDT, CDR2 YNNKEL (reference sequence). The CDR3 is made up of 16 amino acids. V was clipped by 6 bases and J by 2 bases, with 17 bases between them. CDR3 nucleotides: TGTGCCAGCAGACAGCTTGTAGGGGTAACCTACAATGAGCAGTTCTTC. Translation: CASRQLVGVTYNEQFF.

The rearrangement uses TRBV12-5 and TRBJ2-2; 9 nucleotides match TRBD1. The CDR3 has 15 amino acids. V shed 5 bases, J shed 6 bases, and the junction held 7 bases outside the gene matches. Germline CDR1 reads LGHNT; CDR2 reads FRNRAP. The CDR3: CASGPRTGESGELFF. The CDR3 DNA is TGTGCTAGTGGTCCCAGGACAGGGGAGTCCGGGGAGCTGTTTTTT.

The gene calls are TRBV11-2 and TRBJ2-7; 7 bases align to TRBD1. Germline values: CDR1 SGHAT, CDR2 FQNNGV. CDR3 size: 15 residues. V was clipped by 5 bases and J by 5 bases; unmatched bases: 12. The CDR3 loop is CASSAEGARSDEQYF. The CDR3 coding sequence is TGTGCCAGCAGCGCAGAGGGGGCCCGGTCGGACGAGCAGTACTTC.

The chain joins TRBV19 to TRBJ2-1; TRBD2 matches at 7 bases. V lost 3 bases, J lost 0 bases, and 5 bases stayed unmatched. The CDR3 is made up of 16 amino acids. Germline lookup yields CDR1 LNHDA and CDR2 SQIVND (reference sequence). The CDR3 nucleotides are TGTGCCAGTAGTATCCCAGCTAGCGGCTCCTACAATGAGCAGTTCTTC. It encodes CASSIPASGSYNEQFF.

The chain couples TRBV3-1 (or the pseudogene TRBV3-2) to TRBJ2-2, with TRBD1 matching over 7 bases. CDR3 length: 15 residues. Germline V lookup: CDR1 LGHDT, CDR2 YNNKEL (reference sequence). V was pared by 4 bases and J by 6 bases, with 8 bases of the junction left unmatched. The CDR3 sequence: CASSRAGGRSGELFF. CDR3 DNA sequence: TGTGCCAGCAGCCGAGCAGGGGGTAGATCCGGGGAGCTGTTTTTT.

V usage is TRBV4-2 and J usage is TRBJ2-5, with D perhaps TRBD2 (5 bases). The CDR3 sequence is 15 residues long. With 0 bases removed from V and 5 bases from J, the gap between germline ends came to 13 bases. CDR1 is LGHNA, CDR2 YNFKEQ, per germline. The CDR3, as DNA: TGTGCCAGCAGCCAAGATCAGGCTAGGAGGGAGACCCAGTACTTC. It translates to CASSQDQARRETQYF.

CDR3 in amino acids: CAWNSGGRRTEAFF. CDR3 DNA: TGTGCCTGGAATTCAGGGGGACGGAGAACTGAAGCTTTCTTT. The J gene is TRBJ1-1, the V gene TRBV30; 7 nucleotides agree with TRBD1. V was clipped by 4 bases and J by 5 bases; unmatched bases: 10. Germline assignment: CDR1 GTSNPN and CDR2 SVGIG (reference sequence). This CDR3 comprises 14 residues.

V and J are TRBV15 and TRBJ1-3, with D tentatively TRBD1 (5 bases). The ends were cut back, 2 bases at V and 0 bases at J, with 8 bases in the middle. Germline V lookup: CDR1 LNHNV, CDR2 YYDKDF (reference sequence). This CDR3 has 15 amino acids. The CDR3 DNA sequence: TGTGCCACCAGCAGACACCAGGGCTCTGGAAACACCATATATTTT. It yields the protein CATSRHQGSGNTIYF.

The chain recombines TRBV30 with TRBJ1-5, with D uncertain. The V gene's germline CDR1 is GTSNPN and CDR2 SVGIG (reference sequence). CDR3 length: 13 amino acids. V lost 4 bases and J 7 bases, leaving 14 bases between the germline ends. CDR3 in amino acids: CAWTGNLEQPQHF. DNA of the CDR3: TGTGCCTGGACGGGGAATCTAGAGCAGCCCCAGCATTTT.

The V and J genes are TRBV30 and TRBJ1-6; TRBD1 might be the D (6 bases). The length of the CDR3 is 13 residues. Trimming pared 1 base from V and 5 bases from J, leaving 6 bases between. Germline V gene sequence: CDR1 GTSNPN, CDR2 SVGIG (reference sequence). This chain's CDR3 is CAWSGGHNSPLHF. In nucleotides, the CDR3 is TGTGCCTGGAGTGGGGGGCATAATTCACCCCTCCACTTT.

This chain uses TRBV18 with TRBJ1-5, with 7 bases that match TRBD1. V lost 9 bases to trimming and J lost 5 bases; unmatched junction nucleotides: 7. The CDR3 is 13 amino acids. Germline loops: CDR1 KGHSH, CDR2 LQKENI. Written as DNA, the CDR3 is TGTGCCAGTCGGGGACAGACTCATCAGCCCCAGCATTTT. Translation gives CASRGQTHQPQHF.

The genes are TRBV9 and TRBJ1-6; D ambiguous. From germline, CDR1 is SGDLS and CDR2 YYNGEE. The V end was cut by 5 bases, the J end by 10 bases, with 19 bases between. The length of the CDR3 is 15 residues. CDR3 in amino acids: CASSGQPGVKSPLHF. The CDR3, as DNA: TGTGCCAGCAGTGGTCAGCCCGGGGTAAAATCACCCCTCCACTTT.

This chain links TRBV27 with TRBJ2-3; D possibly corresponds to TRBD2 (5 bases). V was cut by 5 bases and J by 2 bases, with 8 bases left in between. Germline loops: CDR1 MNHEY, CDR2 SMNVEV (reference sequence). The CDR3 covers 13 residues. CDR3: CASSPRDTDTQYF. The CDR3 nucleotides read TGTGCCAGCAGTCCGAGGGACACAGATACGCAGTATTTT.